This T cell receptor (beta chain) was observed in a study of blood T cell repertoires in COVID-19. The wider study: Material from acute and convalescent COVID-19 was sourced from the United States, Italy and Spain.

In germline, CDR1 is SEHNR, CDR2 FQNEAQ (reference sequence). The CDR3 is 16 amino acids. V lost 4 bases to trimming and J lost 0 bases, with 12 bases between them. Allocation to cohorts depended on clinical history reported by the participants. Original data processing: From reference gene primer amplification, estimates of nucleated cell counts were derived. TCRdb's copy holds only in-frame clones and misses some; the assay was immunoSEQ multiplex PCR. V, J and clone size derive from that table, while D and trimming were established from the DNA sequence. This table holds about 140,000 clones, 80% to 90% found once.

The sequence came from a man aged 55 to 70 who had recovered from COVID-19. The rearrangement uses TRBV7-9 and TRBJ2-2, with a tentative D call TRBD2 (6 bases). The sample was PBMCs or T cells enriched from blood (not recorded which). The CDR3 loop is CASSSFRGANTGELFF. CDR3 bases: TGTGCCAGCAGCTCTTTTCGCGGGGCGAACACCGGGGAGCTGTTTTTT.